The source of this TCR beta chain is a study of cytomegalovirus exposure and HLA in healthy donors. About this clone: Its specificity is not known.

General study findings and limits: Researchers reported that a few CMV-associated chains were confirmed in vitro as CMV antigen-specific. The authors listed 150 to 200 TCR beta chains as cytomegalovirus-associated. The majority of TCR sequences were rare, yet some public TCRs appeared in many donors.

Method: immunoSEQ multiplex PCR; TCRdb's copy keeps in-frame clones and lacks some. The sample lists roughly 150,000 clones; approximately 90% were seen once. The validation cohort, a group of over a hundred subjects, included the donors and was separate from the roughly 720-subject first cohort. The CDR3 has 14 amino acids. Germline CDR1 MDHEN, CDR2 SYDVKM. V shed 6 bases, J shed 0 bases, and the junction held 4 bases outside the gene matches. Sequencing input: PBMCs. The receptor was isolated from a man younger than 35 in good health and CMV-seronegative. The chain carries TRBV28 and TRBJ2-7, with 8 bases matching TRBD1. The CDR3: CASRGTGFSYEQYF. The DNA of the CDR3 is TGTGCCAGCAGAGGGACAGGATTCTCCTACGAGCAGTACTTC.